This is a list of T cell receptor beta chains from one sample in a study of blood T cell repertoires in COVID-19. Produced via immunoSEQ multiplex PCR; TCRdb's table is partial and in-frame only. The sample lists roughly 250,000 clones; about 91% were seen once. The sequenced sample was PBMCs or T cells enriched from blood (not recorded which). These receptors all stem from a woman in her forties with acute COVID-19. CDR3s include the opening cysteine and the closing phenylalanine or tryptophan. D genes are given only for firm matches. Some rows mark clone size as missing; the rest say once, few, many or name a class of expanded clone.

14	TRBV28	NA	TRBJ1-2	NA	TGTGCCAGCAGTTTATCTGCAGCTAACTATGGCTACACCTTC	CASSLSAANYGYTF
14	TRBV9	NA	TRBJ1-6	TRBD1	TGTGCCAGCAGCGACAGGGGGGGCAATTCACCCCTCCACTTT	CASSDRGGNSPLHF
15	TRBV28	NA	TRBJ2-6	NA	TGTGCCAGCAGTTTTGAACACTCTGGGGCCAACGTCCTGACTTTC	CASSFEHSGANVLTF
14	TRBV5-1	NA	TRBJ1-2	NA	TGCGCCAGCAGCTTGCAAGGGGGAGACTATGGCTACACCTTC	CASSLQGGDYGYTF
14	TRBV7-9	NA	TRBJ1-1	TRBD1	TGTGCCAGCAGCGGAGCGAGGGGGCACACTGAAGCTTTCTTT	CASSGARGHTEAFF
14	TRBV9	NA	TRBJ1-2	TRBD1	TGTGCCAGCAGGAACGACAGGGGAGGCTATGGCTACACCTTC	CASRNDRGGYGYTF
18	TRBV6-1	NA	TRBJ2-2	TRBD2	TGTGCCAGCAGTGAAGTCGTCTGGCGGGAGGGTTACACCGGGGAGCTGTTTTTT	CASSEVVWREGYTGELFF
15	TRBV24-1	NA	TRBJ1-2	TRBD1	TGTGCCACCAGTGACCCGACAGGGGCTAACTATGGCTACACCTTC	CATSDPTGANYGYTF
14	TRBV12-5	NA	TRBJ1-4	TRBD1	TGTGCTAGTGGTTTGGGGACAGGTAATGAAAAACTGTTTTTT	CASGLGTGNEKLFF
15	TRBV19	NA	TRBJ1-1	NA	TGTGCCAGTAGTATTTCTAGGTTCATGAACACTGAAGCTTTCTTT	CASSISRFMNTEAFF
16	TRBV5-4	NA	TRBJ1-3	NA	TGTGCCAGCAGCTTGGATTACAGCCTCTCTGGAAACACCATATATTTT	CASSLDYSLSGNTIYF
15	TRBV19	NA	TRBJ1-5	NA	TGTGCCAGTAGTCCTTGTCGGGAGTGCAATCAGCCCCAGCATTTT	CASSPCRECNQPQHF
14	TRBV9	NA	TRBJ1-3	NA	TGTGCCAGCAGCGCAACAGGGTCAGGAAACACCATATATTTT	CASSATGSGNTIYF
13	TRBV6-5	NA	TRBJ1-1	NA	TGTGCCAGCAGTTACGCAGGTAGCACTGAAGCTTTCTTT	CASSYAGSTEAFF
14	TRBV11-3	NA	TRBJ1-2	TRBD1	TGTGCCAGCAGCCCACGACAGGGCGTCTATGGCTACACCTTC	CASSPRQGVYGYTF
15	TRBV7-2	few	TRBJ1-3	TRBD1	TGTGCCAGCAGCTTAGTGACAGGGAGTGGAAACACCATATATTTT	CASSLVTGSGNTIYF
15	TRBV19	NA	TRBJ2-6	NA	TGTGCCAGTACCACTACGGTGACTGGGGCCAACGTCCTGACTTTC	CASTTTVTGANVLTF
16	TRBV18	NA	TRBJ1-1	TRBD1	TGTGCCAGCTCACCACTCGGACAGGATCTTAACACTGAAGCTTTCTTT	CASSPLGQDLNTEAFF
14	TRBV28	NA	TRBJ2-7	NA	TGTGCCAGCAGCCCGCAGGGACACACCTACGAGCAGTACTTC	CASSPQGHTYEQYF
11	TRBV12-3/TRBV12-4	NA	TRBJ1-4	NA	TGTGCCAGCAGTTTTAGTGGGCAACTGTTTTTT	CASSFSGQLFF
17	TRBV9	few	TRBJ1-1	NA	TGTGCCAGCAGCGTCCCCGCGACAGGCATAGAGAACACTGAAGCTTTCTTT	CASSVPATGIENTEAFF
14	TRBV27	NA	TRBJ2-7	TRBD1	TGTGCCAGCAGTTTGACAGGGGGCTCCTACGAGCAGTACTTC	CASSLTGGSYEQYF